This is a list of T cell receptor beta chains from one sample in a study of CD8+ T cells in alopecia areata. TCRdb keeps only in-frame clones here, not all; method: immunoSEQ multiplex PCR. The table has about 200,000 clones, 35% to 45% seen once. Source: CD4+ T cells sorted from blood, taken between weeks 30 and 35, from a patient treated with tofacitinib. These receptor sequences come from a human donor with alopecia areata. The CDR3 runs from the conserved cysteine through the conserved F or W. The D gene is left open where the match is weak. Size tells how often a clone was seen (once, few, many) or the class of an expanded clone, and some rows leave it out.

abundance | j_gene | d_gene | v_gene | CDR3aa | CDR3nt
- | TRBJ2-3 | - | TRBV29-1 | CSVDQGGTDTQYF | TGCAGCGTTGACCAGGGCGGCACAGATACGCAGTATTTT
few | TRBJ2-6 | - | TRBV4-2 | CASSQVEARGANVLTF | TGTGCCAGCAGCCAAGTGGAGGCGCGTGGGGCCAACGTCCTGACTTTC
few | TRBJ1-6 | - | TRBV7-3 | CASSTDGNNSPLHF | TGTGCCAGCAGCACGGACGGAAATAATTCACCCCTCCACTTT
- | TRBJ2-1 | TRBD2 | TRBV29-1 | CSVEIRGRSYNEQFF | TGCAGCGTTGAAATCCGCGGGAGGTCCTACAATGAGCAGTTCTTC
- | TRBJ2-5 | - | TRBV28 | CASSSGSPKGTQYF | TGTGCCAGCAGTTCCGGGAGTCCCAAGGGGACCCAGTACTTC
few | TRBJ1-3 | - | TRBV6-5 | CASSYSAGTGNTIYF | TGTGCCAGCAGTTACTCGGCAGGAACTGGAAACACCATATATTTT
- | TRBJ1-2 | - | TRBV15 | CATSRDVGTRSGYTF | TGTGCCACCAGCAGAGATGTTGGGACGCGTTCCGGCTACACCTTC
- | TRBJ2-3 | - | TRBV30 | CACGGSTDTQYF | TGTGCCTGTGGGGGCAGCACAGATACGCAGTATTTT
- | TRBJ2-3 | - | TRBV30 | CAWSVLDTQYF | TGTGCCTGGAGTGTACTAGATACGCAGTATTTT
- | TRBJ2-1 | - | TRBV30 | CAWSGSSNEQFF | TGTGCCTGGAGTGGTAGCAGTAATGAGCAGTTCTTC
- | TRBJ2-7 | TRBD1 | TRBV5-6 | CASSLYPGQPFSYEQYF | TGTGCCAGCAGCTTGTACCCGGGACAGCCTTTCTCCTACGAGCAGTACTTC
few | TRBJ1-2 | - | TRBV7-2 | CASSLGPGRNYGYTF | TGTGCCAGCAGCTTAGGACCGGGGAGGAACTATGGCTACACCTTC
once | TRBJ1-2 | TRBD1 | TRBV4-1 | CASSQDPWTGGYGYTF | TGCGCCAGCAGCCAAGATCCTTGGACAGGAGGCTATGGCTACACCTTC
- | TRBJ2-1 | - | TRBV29-1 | CSVDDQGYNEQFF | TGCAGCGTTGATGACCAGGGCTACAATGAGCAGTTCTTC
- | TRBJ1-5 | - | TRBV7-9 | CASSLTPPDNQPQHF | TGTGCCAGCAGCTTAACTCCCCCCGACAATCAGCCCCAGCATTTT
- | TRBJ2-7 | - | TRBV5-1 | CASSSTDVTYEQYF | TGCGCCAGCAGCTCCACGGACGTTACCTACGAGCAGTACTTC
- | TRBJ2-3 | - | TRBV4-2 | CASSLPGGSTDTQYF | TGTGCCAGCAGCCTTCCAGGAGGGAGCACAGATACGCAGTATTTT
few | TRBJ1-1 | - | TRBV30 | CAWSVGTPKAFF | TGTGCCTGGAGTGTAGGGACTCCTAAGGCTTTCTTT
- | TRBJ2-2 | TRBD2 | TRBV30 | CAWSPNQISGRVSGELFF | TGTGCCTGGAGTCCCAACCAGATTAGCGGGAGGGTGAGCGGGGAGCTGTTTTTT
- | TRBJ2-2 | - | TRBV4-1 | CASSQGQTSIAGELFF | TGCGCCAGCAGCCAAGGGCAGACTAGTATTGCCGGGGAGCTGTTTTTT
few | TRBJ1-1 | TRBD1 | TRBV29-1 | CSGTTRQGGNTEAFF | TGCAGCGGGACCACACGACAGGGAGGGAACACTGAAGCTTTCTTT
- | TRBJ2-7 | TRBD1 | TRBV18 | CASSSGTGTYEQYF | TGTGCCAGCTCGTCCGGGACAGGGACCTACGAGCAGTACTTC
few | TRBJ2-1 | - | TRBV29-1 | CSVSGTPSYNEQFF | TGCAGCGTTTCCGGGACCCCGTCCTACAATGAGCAGTTCTTC
few | TRBJ2-3 | - | TRBV18 | CASSPTTSTDTQYF | TGTGCCAGCTCACCGACTACTAGCACAGATACGCAGTATTTT
- | TRBJ1-2 | - | TRBV18 | CASSPNGDTNYGYTF | TGTGCCAGCTCACCAAACGGGGACACTAACTATGGCTACACCTTC
once | TRBJ2-1 | TRBD2 | TRBV7-9 | CASSLTGTSGLIEQFF | TGTGCCAGCAGCCTTACCGGGACTAGCGGCTTAATTGAGCAGTTCTTC
- | TRBJ2-7 | TRBD1 | TRBV29-1 | CSVGGTVYEQYF | TGCAGCGTTGGGGGGACAGTCTACGAGCAGTACTTC
few | TRBJ1-2 | - | TRBV25-1 | CASSDLYGYTF | TGTGCCAGCAGTGACCTCTATGGCTACACCTTC
- | TRBJ2-5 | TRBD2 | TRBV25-1 | CASRFLAGGSETQYF | TGTGCCAGCAGATTCCTGGCGGGGGGATCGGAGACCCAGTACTTC
- | TRBJ2-3 | - | TRBV30 | CAWKITDTQYF | TGTGCCTGGAAAATAACAGATACGCAGTATTTT
- | TRBJ2-7 | - | TRBV7-9 | CASSFGAGGGYEQYF | TGTGCCAGCAGCTTTGGGGCAGGTGGCGGTTACGAGCAGTACTTC
- | TRBJ2-3 | - | TRBV5-8 | CASSSRSQDTQYF | TGTGCCAGCAGCTCAAGGTCCCAGGATACGCAGTATTTT
- | TRBJ1-5 | - | TRBV19 | CASRGNQPQHF | TGTGCCAGTCGAGGAAATCAGCCCCAGCATTTT
- | TRBJ2-7 | TRBD1 | TRBV25-1 | CASSDYVGRGLNYEQYF | TGTGCCAGCAGTGACTATGTTGGCAGGGGGCTGAACTACGAGCAGTACTTC
many | TRBJ2-5 | - | TRBV13 | CASSLGRGDYRVQETQYF | TGTGCCAGCAGCTTAGGCCGAGGGGACTACAGGGTTCAAGAGACCCAGTACTTC
- | TRBJ1-2 | - | TRBV6-6 | CASSYAGTNYGYTF | TGTGCCAGCAGTTACGCCGGGACGAACTATGGCTACACCTTC
few | TRBJ2-2 | TRBD2 | TRBV12-5 | CASGLGLAEITGELFF | TGTGCTAGTGGTTTAGGGCTAGCGGAGATCACCGGGGAGCTGTTTTTT
few | TRBJ2-3 | - | TRBV7-9 | CASSLSASTDTQYF | TGTGCCAGCAGCTTATCGGCTAGCACAGATACGCAGTATTTT
few | TRBJ1-4 | - | TRBV2 | CASSEYRELFF | TGTGCCAGCAGTGAATATCGGGAACTGTTTTTT
- | TRBJ2-1 | - | TRBV7-3 | CASSLAAGNEQFF | TGTGCCAGCAGCTTAGCAGCGGGCAATGAGCAGTTCTTC
many | TRBJ2-2 | - | TRBV6-6 | CASRVNTGELFF | TGTGCCAGCAGGGTTAACACCGGGGAGCTGTTTTTT
- | TRBJ2-7 | - | TRBV7-9 | CASSLRNKGKGEQYF | TGTGCCAGCAGCTTAAGGAACAAGGGGAAGGGCGAGCAGTACTTC
- | TRBJ1-1 | - | TRBV4-1 | CASSQERVWAEAFF | TGCGCCAGCAGCCAAGAAAGGGTGTGGGCTGAAGCTTTCTTT
- | TRBJ1-1 | - | TRBV15 | CATSGAGTSATAEAFF | TGTGCCACCAGCGGAGCCGGGACGTCAGCTACCGCTGAAGCTTTCTTT
- | TRBJ1-1 | TRBD1 | TRBV18 | CASSAHLQQGTHEDTEAFF | TGTGCCAGCTCAGCACATTTACAACAGGGGACTCACGAGGACACTGAAGCTTTCTTT
few | TRBJ2-3 | TRBD2 | TRBV19 | CASRKPGLAGEDTQYF | TGTGCCAGTAGAAAACCGGGACTAGCGGGAGAGGATACGCAGTATTTT
few | TRBJ1-2 | - | TRBV2 | CASQGGLGYTF | TGTGCCAGCCAAGGGGGACTTGGCTACACCTTC
- | TRBJ1-2 | - | TRBV7-6 | CASSLSGTGNYGYTF | TGTGCCAGCAGTCTCTCCGGGACGGGGAACTATGGCTACACCTTC
- | TRBJ2-6 | - | TRBV30 | CAWSSGTTRSGANVLTF | TGTGCCTGGAGTTCCGGGACAACCCGCTCTGGGGCCAACGTCCTGACTTTC
once | TRBJ1-5 | - | TRBV27 | CASSKGGNQPQHF | TGTGCCAGCAGTAAAGGGGGGAATCAGCCCCAGCATTTT
- | TRBJ2-2 | - | TRBV30 | CAWKGYTGELFF | TGTGCCTGGAAAGGGTACACCGGGGAGCTGTTTTTT
few | TRBJ2-7 | TRBD1 | TRBV6-1 | CASSRQGSNYEQYF | TGTGCCAGCAGCCGACAGGGGTCGAACTACGAGCAGTACTTC
few | TRBJ2-3 | - | TRBV9 | CASSPQADTQYF | TGTGCCAGCAGCCCCCAAGCGGATACGCAGTATTTT
- | TRBJ2-7 | - | TRBV29-1 | CSVEGFGASTSYEQYF | TGCAGCGTTGAGGGGTTTGGGGCTTCTACCTCCTACGAGCAGTACTTC
- | TRBJ2-1 | TRBD2 | TRBV9 | CASSVWEGGMQFF | TGTGCCAGCAGCGTATGGGAGGGAGGAATGCAGTTCTTC
many | TRBJ2-2 | TRBD2 | TRBV12-5 | CASGNLAGENTGELFF | TGTGCTAGTGGCAATCTAGCGGGTGAAAACACCGGGGAGCTGTTTTTT
few | TRBJ1-5 | - | TRBV6-6 | CASTSGEGDQPQHF | TGTGCCAGCACTTCCGGCGAGGGCGATCAGCCCCAGCATTTT
- | TRBJ1-1 | - | TRBV19 | CASRNQGLSPEAFF | TGTGCCAGTAGGAACCAGGGTCTTTCCCCCGAAGCTTTCTTT
- | TRBJ1-1 | TRBD1 | TRBV29-1 | CSARQGKGEKAFF | TGCAGCGCCCGACAGGGGAAGGGCGAGAAAGCTTTCTTT
once | TRBJ2-3 | TRBD2 | TRBV5-1 | CASKLAGGGTDTQYF | TGCGCCAGCAAACTAGCGGGGGGCGGCACAGATACGCAGTATTTT